One and the same sample provided the 19 T cell receptor beta chains below, sequenced in a study of cytomegalovirus exposure and HLA in healthy donors. The PCR contained 60 Vbeta and 13 Jbeta primers. Sequencing used immunoSEQ multiplex PCR; TCRdb keeps in-frame clones, though not all of them. The data contain roughly 120,000 clones, roughly four fifths of them singletons. Material for sequencing was PBMCs. These receptors were collected from a male donor in good health and CMV-seropositive.

V gene TRBV19 combines with J gene TRBJ1-6, with D maybe TRBD1 (5 bases). Trimming pared 5 bases from V and 7 bases from J, leaving 12 bases between. Germline lookup yields CDR1 LNHDA and CDR2 SQIVND (reference sequence). CDR3 length: 14 amino acids. The CDR3 here is CASSGGTGNSPLHF. CDR3 DNA: TGTGCCAGTAGTGGCGGGACGGGCAATTCACCCCTCCACTTT. Using reference TRBV19 and TRBJ1-6 for the parts outside the CDR3, the full variable domain is DGGITQSPKYLFRKEGQNVTLSCEQNLNHDAMYWYRQDPGQGLRLIYYSQIVNDFQKGDIAEGYSVSREKKESFPLTVTSAQKNPTAFYLCASSGGTGNSPLHFGNGTRLTVT.

The rearrangement joins TRBV7-2 to TRBJ1-1; the D gene is possibly TRBD1 (5 bases). The CDR3 covers 14 residues. Trimming left V 4 bases short and J 0 bases short, with 9 bases between. Germline V gene sequence: CDR1 SGHTA, CDR2 FQGNSA. The CDR3: CASSYRSLNTEAFF. The CDR3, as DNA: TGTGCCAGCAGCTACAGGTCCTTGAACACTGAAGCTTTCTTT.

The V gene is TRBV27, the J gene TRBJ1-2; maybe TRBD1 (6 bases). Germline CDR1 and CDR2: MNHEY and SMNVEV (reference sequence). There are 14 residues in the CDR3. Deletions cut 0 bases from V and 6 bases from J, with 11 bases between. The CDR3 DNA reads as TGTGCCAGCAGTTTATCGCGCCCAGGGGATGGCTACACCTTC. It encodes CASSLSRPGDGYTF.

This clone was observed a single time. The chain links TRBV28 to TRBJ2-6; D is undetermined. Trimming left V 2 bases short and J 4 bases short, with 12 bases between. Per the germline V gene, CDR1 is MDHEN and CDR2 is SYDVKM. The CDR3 runs to 16 residues. CDR3 coding DNA: TGTGCCAGCAGTTTAGGCATCTCCTCCGGGGCCAACGTCCTGACTTTC. Its translation is CASSLGISSGANVLTF. Looking up the rest from reference TRBV28 and TRBJ2-6 gives the full variable domain: DVKVTQSSRYLVKRTGEKVFLECVQDMDHENMFWYRQDPGLGLRLIYFSYDVKMKEKGDIPEGYSVSREKKERFSLILESASTNQTSMYLCASSLGISSGANVLTFGAGSRLTVL.

The chain joins TRBV11-2 to TRBJ2-7; no clear D gene. With 6 bases removed from V and 4 bases from J, the gap between germline ends came to 10 bases. The germline gives CDR1 SGHAT, CDR2 FQNNGV. This CDR3 has 12 residues. As DNA, the CDR3 is TGTGCCAGCAGGCACGGTGAGTACGAGCAGTACTTC. Translating it yields CASRHGEYEQYF.

This clone has just a few counts. V and J are TRBV11-3 and TRBJ2-7; D ambiguous. V was shortened by 4 bases and J by 1 base, with 5 bases between the two germline ends. This CDR3 contains 12 residues. The germline gives CDR1 SGHNT, CDR2 YENEEA. The CDR3 nucleotides are TGTGCCAGCAGCTACTCGTCCTACGAGCAGTACTTC. Protein: CASSYSSYEQYF. The variable domain in full, completed from reference TRBV11-3 and TRBJ2-7, reads EAGVVQSPRYKIIEKKQPVAFWCNPISGHNTLYWYLQNLGQGPELLIRYENEEAVDDSQLPKDRFSAERLKGVDSTLKIQPAELGDSAVYLCASSYSSYEQYFGPGTRLTVT.

This clone was detected a few times. The chain has TRBV29-1 and TRBJ2-3, with D unresolved. The germline gives CDR1 SQVTM, CDR2 ANQGSEA. CDR3 length equals 12 residues. With 4 bases removed from V and 8 bases from J, the gap between germline ends came to 13 bases. DNA of the CDR3: TGCAGCGTTGGATTTGAGCAAGCTACGCAGTATTTT. Translating gives CSVGFEQATQYF.

The chain recombines TRBV12-5 with TRBJ2-1, with 10 bases that match TRBD1. V lost 5 bases and J lost 9; bases outside the gene matches: 16. The CDR3 covers 17 residues. Germline lookup yields CDR1 LGHNT and CDR2 FRNRAP. The CDR3 spells CASGISYLGTGVGEQFF. CDR3 nucleotides: TGTGCTAGTGGTATCTCTTATCTCGGGACAGGGGTGGGTGAGCAGTTCTTC.

The V and J genes are TRBV30 and TRBJ1-4; 12 bases align to TRBD1. The CDR3 contains 15 residues. Germline trimming cut 2 bases from V and 9 bases from J; bases unmatched to any gene: 7. The germline V gene encodes CDR1 GTSNPN and CDR2 SVGIG (reference sequence). CDR3 residues: CAWSPAGTGGQKLFF. CDR3 nucleotides: TGTGCCTGGAGTCCAGCAGGGACAGGGGGCCAAAAACTGTTTTTT.

This clone has only a few counts. The chain recombines TRBV9 with TRBJ2-7, with D possibly matching TRBD1 (5 bases). Trimming removed 0 bases at V and 5 bases at J, with 15 bases between. From germline, CDR1 is SGDLS and CDR2 YYNGEE. There are 15 residues in the CDR3. CDR3 nucleotides: TGTGCCAGCAGCGTAGGTCGGCAGGGTAAGGACGAGCAGTACTTC. Its translation is CASSVGRQGKDEQYF.

This clone is a singleton in its sample. The rearrangement uses TRBV28 and TRBJ1-2; TRBD1 is a possible D gene (6 bases). This CDR3 has 13 amino acids. The germline V gene encodes CDR1 MDHEN and CDR2 SYDVKM. Trimming shortened V by 6 bases and J by 4 bases, and 12 bases separated the two germline ends. CDR3 residues: CASRIGQSYGYTF. CDR3 DNA: TGTGCCAGCAGGATTGGACAGTCCTATGGCTACACCTTC.

The chain combines TRBV19 with TRBJ1-2; 8 bases are a match to TRBD1. CDR3 length: 14 amino acids. Germline lookup yields CDR1 LNHDA and CDR2 SQIVND (reference sequence). J gave up 6 bases and V 8 bases, and 11 bases lay outside the gene matches. CDR3 residues: CASSPLTGENGYTF. CDR3 nucleotide sequence: TGTGCCAGTTCACCATTGACAGGGGAGAATGGCTACACCTTC.

The chain couples TRBV9 to TRBJ2-5; no reliable D call. This CDR3 is built from 14 residues. Trimming stripped 0 bases from V and 0 bases from J, with 6 bases between. The germline V gene encodes CDR1 SGDLS and CDR2 YYNGEE. CDR3 DNA: TGTGCCAGCAGCGTAGACGGGTACCAAGAGACCCAGTACTTC. Residues: CASSVDGYQETQYF.

The chain joins TRBV27 to TRBJ1-2; 8 bases fit TRBD1. In germline, CDR1 is MNHEY, CDR2 SMNVEV (reference sequence). V shed 8 bases, J shed 7 bases, and the junction held 6 bases outside the gene matches. The CDR3 consists of 12 residues. The CDR3 DNA reads as TGTGCCAGCCCACAGGGGGGGATTGGCTACACCTTC. Protein sequence: CASPQGGIGYTF.

The chain links TRBV27 to TRBJ2-7; unclear D gene. This CDR3 contains 13 residues. V was cut by 6 bases and J by 2 bases, with 11 bases left in between. Germline assignment: CDR1 MNHEY and CDR2 SMNVEV (reference sequence). CDR3 nucleotide sequence: TGTGCCAGCAGCCCGGGTGTTACCTACGAGCAGTACTTC. Encoded protein: CASSPGVTYEQYF.

The rearrangement uses TRBV5-6 and TRBJ2-7; 7 bases map to TRBD2. The CDR3 spans 17 residues. V was clipped by 4 bases and J by 1 base; unmatched bases: 14. The V gene's germline CDR1 is SGHDT and CDR2 YYEEEE. CDR3 amino acids: CASSAATRTSFSYEQYF. The CDR3, as DNA: TGTGCCAGCAGCGCGGCCACTAGGACTAGTTTTTCCTACGAGCAGTACTTC. Complete variable domain (other parts from reference TRBV5-6 and TRBJ2-7): DAGVTQSPTHLIKTRGQQVTLRCSPKSGHDTVSWYQQALGQGPQFIFQYYEEEERQRGNFPDRFSGHQFPNYSSELNVNALLLGDSALYLCASSAATRTSFSYEQYFGPGTRLTVT.

The rearrangement joins TRBV28 to TRBJ2-7; D is perhaps TRBD2 (5 bases). Germline CDR1 is MDHEN and CDR2 is SYDVKM. V lost 8 bases and J lost 3, with 17 bases in between. This CDR3 spans 14 amino acids. CDR3 sequence (DNA): TGTGCCAGCTCGCTCACGGGGTCCCTCTACGAGCAGTACTTC. Protein sequence: CASSLTGSLYEQYF.

This rearrangement joins TRBV18 to TRBJ1-5, with D perhaps TRBD1 (6 bases). Trimming stripped 6 bases from V and 2 bases from J, with 14 bases between. Per the germline V gene, CDR1 is KGHSH and CDR2 is LQKENI. This CDR3 spans 15 amino acids. As DNA, the CDR3 is TGTGCCAGCTCCAGGGGTCACGCGGGCAATCAGCCCCAGCATTTT. This codes for CASSRGHAGNQPQHF.

The chain recombines TRBV5-6 with TRBJ2-1; TRBD2 is a possible D gene (5 bases). This CDR3 is 13 amino acids long. V shed 4 bases and J shed 7 bases, with 12 bases lying between them. Germline-derived CDR1 and CDR2 are SGHDT and YYEEEE. In nucleotides, the CDR3 is TGTGCCAGCAGCGGCCCTAGCATAAATGAGCAGTTCTTC. Its translation: CASSGPSINEQFF. Filled out from reference TRBV5-6 and TRBJ2-1, the complete variable domain reads DAGVTQSPTHLIKTRGQQVTLRCSPKSGHDTVSWYQQALGQGPQFIFQYYEEEERQRGNFPDRFSGHQFPNYSSELNVNALLLGDSALYLCASSGPSINEQFFGPGTRLTVL.